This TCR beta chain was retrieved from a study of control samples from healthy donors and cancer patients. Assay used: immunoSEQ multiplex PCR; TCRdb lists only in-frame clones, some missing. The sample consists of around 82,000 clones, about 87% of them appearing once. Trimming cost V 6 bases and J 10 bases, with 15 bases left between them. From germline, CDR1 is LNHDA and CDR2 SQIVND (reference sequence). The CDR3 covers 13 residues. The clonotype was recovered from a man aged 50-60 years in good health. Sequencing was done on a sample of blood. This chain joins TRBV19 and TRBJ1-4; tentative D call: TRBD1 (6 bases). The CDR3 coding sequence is TGTGCCAGTAGCACTACAGGGTTGGGAAAACTGTTTTTT. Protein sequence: CASSTTGLGKLFF.